This entry lists 26 T cell receptor beta chains sequenced from one sample in a study of shared clonotypes between healthy human individuals. Repertoires were generated with immunoSEQ multiplex PCR, while TCRdb's copy carries only in-frame clones and drops some. This sample has some 1 million clones; around four fifths occur once, and the top ten carry less than 1.5%. Material for sequencing was memory CD4+ T cells sorted from blood. Stated subset: CD45RA-negative fraction. Receptors were obtained from a man in his late teens or twenties in good health.

The V call is TRBV10-2, the J call TRBJ1-1, with a possible D match to TRBD1 (6 bases). Trimming stripped 7 bases from V and 3 bases from J, with 15 bases between. The V gene's germline CDR1 is WSHSY and CDR2 SAAADI. The CDR3 has 14 residues. The CDR3 sequence: CASTETGKDTEAFF. The DNA for the CDR3 is TGCGCCAGCACCGAGACAGGTAAGGACACTGAAGCTTTCTTT.

The genes are TRBV4-1 and TRBJ1-2, with D hard to call. This CDR3 is built from 15 residues. Trimming removed 6 bases from V and 2 bases from J, with 16 bases in between. Per the germline V gene, CDR1 is MGHRA and CDR2 is YSYEKL. The CDR3 nucleotides read TGCGCCAGCAGAGGTATTTTTGGTGGGAACTATGGCTACACCTTC. It encodes CASRGIFGGNYGYTF.

Only one count was recorded for this clone. The rearrangement uses TRBV9 and TRBJ2-5, with D perhaps TRBD1 (5 bases). Germline-derived CDR1 and CDR2 are SGDLS and YYNGEE. There are 16 residues in the CDR3. Trimming took 2 bases from V and 5 from J, leaving 19 bases between them. CDR3 coding DNA: TGTGCCAGCAGCGTTGATGGGTCTGCCTCAGGGGAGACCCAGTACTTC. Translating gives CASSVDGSASGETQYF.

This rearrangement joins TRBV7-9 to TRBJ1-1; 11 bases match TRBD1. The CDR3 loop spans 15 amino acids. J was trimmed by 1 base and V by 5 bases; bases with no gene match: 3. The germline CDR1 and CDR2 sequences are SEHNR and FQNEAQ (reference sequence). The CDR3 region is CASSTGQGANTEAFF. The CDR3 bases are TGTGCCAGCAGCACAGGACAGGGGGCGAACACTGAAGCTTTCTTT.

The genes are TRBV5-5 and TRBJ1-3; D is undetermined. The V end lost 4 bases, the J end lost 4 bases, and 6 bases lay between the germline ends. Germline V gene sequence: CDR1 SGHKS, CDR2 YYEKEE (reference sequence). This CDR3 spans 12 amino acids. In nucleotides, the CDR3 is TGTGCCAGCAGCCCCACGGGAAACACCATATATTTT. This sequence encodes CASSPTGNTIYF.

This sequence joins TRBV5-1 and TRBJ1-2, with 7 bases identical to TRBD1. Unmatched junction bases numbered 12, after V lost 2 bases and J lost 11 bases. Germline CDR1 SGHRS, CDR2 YFSETQ. The CDR3 length is 14 residues. The CDR3 loop reads CASSFGQEPPPYTF. DNA for the CDR3: TGCGCCAGCAGCTTCGGACAGGAACCGCCACCATACACCTTC.

The rearrangement links TRBV25-1 to TRBJ1-5; D possibly corresponds to TRBD1 (5 bases). The germline V gene encodes CDR1 MGHDK and CDR2 SYGVNS. The CDR3 covers 13 residues. V was clipped by 2 bases and J by 5 bases, with 7 bases between them. The CDR3 sequence: CASSETGDQPQHF. DNA of the CDR3: TGTGCCAGCAGTGAAACAGGCGATCAGCCCCAGCATTTT.

The V gene is TRBV7-2, the J gene TRBJ2-7; TRBD2 matches at 10 bases. The germline CDR1 and CDR2 sequences are SGHTA and FQGNSA. J lost 6 bases, V lost 5 bases, and 7 bases had no gene match. There are 14 residues in the CDR3. As DNA, the CDR3 is TGTGCCAGCAGCAACCTAGCGGGAGCTTTCGAGCAGTACTTC. As protein: CASSNLAGAFEQYF.

This clone was found a few times. The J gene is TRBJ2-1, the V gene TRBV9; a possible D gene is TRBD2 (5 bases). The V gene lost 4 bases and the J gene lost 7 bases, with 21 bases spanning the gap. This CDR3 contains 16 residues. Germline CDR1 SGDLS, CDR2 YYNGEE. CDR3 sequence (DNA): TGTGCCAGCAGCATCAGTAGTCGGGGAGATACAAATGAGCAGTTCTTC. Translated: CASSISSRGDTNEQFF.

This chain joins TRBV27 and TRBJ1-5; D possibly corresponds to TRBD1 (6 bases). The CDR3 spans 17 residues. Trimming removed 0 bases from V and 1 base from J, with 13 bases in between. CDR1 MNHEY and CDR2 SMNVEV come from the germline V gene (reference sequence). CDR3 sequence reads: CASSLSQGRGSNQPQHF. The CDR3 DNA follows: TGTGCCAGCAGTTTATCACAGGGCCGGGGAAGCAATCAGCCCCAGCATTTT.

This chain connects TRBV5-1 to TRBJ1-6; D may be TRBD1 (5 bases). Germline CDR1 reads SGHRS; CDR2 reads YFSETQ. V was clipped by 4 bases and J by 7 bases, with 18 bases between them. This CDR3 comprises 16 residues. The CDR3 sequence is CASSETTVTQNSPLHF. As DNA, the CDR3 is TGCGCCAGCAGCGAGACGACAGTAACTCAAAATTCACCCCTCCACTTT.

This clone has only a few counts. This chain links TRBV28 with TRBJ2-7; D not resolved. Looked up from germline, CDR1 is MDHEN and CDR2 is SYDVKM. The CDR3 consists of 15 residues. Trimming took 5 bases from V and 2 from J, leaving 16 bases between them. CDR3: CASSPPTTDAYEQYF. The DNA for the CDR3 is TGTGCCAGCAGTCCTCCTACGACGGATGCCTACGAGCAGTACTTC.

Comment on this clone: A much bigger clone sits one base away, suggesting this may be a read error. The same CDR3 arises from other DNA sequences in this sample as well. This rearrangement joins TRBV5-1 to TRBJ1-2; tentative D call: TRBD1 (5 bases). CDR1 is SGHRS and CDR2 is YFSETQ in the germline V gene. V lost 4 bases and J 2 bases, leaving 9 bases between the germline ends. This CDR3 contains 13 residues. CDR3 nucleotides: TGCGCCAGCAGCCCGGACAACAACTATGGCTACACCTTC. It translates to CASSPDNNYGYTF. Drawing the rest from reference TRBV5-1 and TRBJ1-2, the complete variable domain is KAGVTQTPRYLIKTRGQQVTLSCSPISGHRSVSWYQQTPGQGLQFLFEYFSETQRNKGNFPGRFSGRQFSNSRSEMNVSTLELGDSALYLCASSPDNNYGYTFGSGTRLTVV.

This rearrangement joins TRBV30 to TRBJ2-5; D gene unclear. Trimming took 1 base from V and 2 from J, leaving 8 bases between them. The CDR3 consists of 13 residues. Per the germline V gene, CDR1 is GTSNPN and CDR2 is SVGIG (reference sequence). CDR3 in amino acids: CAWSGYHQETQYF. CDR3 in DNA: TGTGCCTGGAGTGGGTACCATCAAGAGACCCAGTACTTC.

This rearrangement joins TRBV7-2 to TRBJ2-7; 10 nucleotides agree with TRBD2. V trimming: 5 bases; J trimming: 4 bases; junction bases outside the gene matches: 8. Germline V lookup: CDR1 SGHTA, CDR2 FQGNSA. The CDR3 covers 15 residues. The CDR3 DNA reads as TGTGCCAGCAGCCCCAGACTAGCGGGTAATTACGAGCAGTACTTC. Translated: CASSPRLAGNYEQYF.

This clone was seen once. With a much larger clone just one base away, this may be a read error. CDR3 DNA: TGCGCCAGCAGCCAGGGTCACACAGATACGCAGTATTTT. Protein product: CASSQGHTDTQYF. This chain links TRBV5-1 with TRBJ2-3; a weak D match, TRBD1 (5 bases). CDR3 length equals 13 residues. The V end lost 4 bases, the J end lost 2 bases, and 8 bases lay between the germline ends. Germline assignment: CDR1 SGHRS and CDR2 YFSETQ.

This clone was counted a few times. The rearrangement uses TRBV5-4 and TRBJ2-3; 12 bases match TRBD2. V lost 0 bases and J lost 4; bases outside the gene matches: 6. The CDR3 covers 17 residues. Germline CDR1 reads SGHNT; CDR2 reads YYREEE (reference sequence). CDR3 loop: CASSLALAGGFADTQYF. The CDR3 region has the DNA TGTGCCAGCAGCTTGGCACTAGCGGGAGGATTCGCAGATACGCAGTATTTT.

CDR3 protein: CASSLGTITGELFF. CDR3 DNA sequence: TGTGCCAGCAGCTTGGGGACAATCACCGGGGAGCTGTTTTTT. V is TRBV5-6 and J is TRBJ2-2, with D possibly being TRBD1 (5 bases). Trimming took off 0 bases at V and 4 bases at J, with 7 bases between the two ends. CDR3 size: 14 residues. From germline, CDR1 is SGHDT and CDR2 YYEEEE.

The chain has TRBV4-3 and TRBJ1-1; D gene uncertain. Germline CDR1 LGHNA, CDR2 YSLEER. The CDR3 consists of 15 residues. Trimming shortened V by 0 bases and J by 4 bases, and 12 bases separated the two germline ends. The CDR3 coding sequence is TGCGCCAGCAGCCAAGATCCGGGGAAAGGCACTGAAGCTTTCTTT. It encodes CASSQDPGKGTEAFF.

The V call is TRBV2, the J call TRBJ2-5; 8 nucleotides line up with TRBD1. The CDR3 loop spans 16 amino acids. Germline V gene data show CDR1 as SNHLY and CDR2 as FYNNEI. Trimming at V came to 4 bases and at J to 0 bases, leaving 7 bases not matched to a gene. The CDR3 sequence is CASSGGDRLHQETQYF. The CDR3 nucleotides are TGTGCCAGCAGTGGTGGGGACAGGTTACACCAAGAGACCCAGTACTTC.

The rearrangement joins TRBV29-1 to TRBJ2-2; D is undetermined. The V end was cut by 6 bases, the J end by 7 bases, with 12 bases between. This CDR3 comprises 12 residues. Germline-derived CDR1 and CDR2 are SQVTM and ANQGSEA. The CDR3 sequence is CSVRRSSGELFF. DNA of the CDR3: TGCAGCGTCAGAAGGAGTAGCGGGGAGCTGTTTTTT.

V usage is TRBV19 and J usage is TRBJ1-2; possible D gene TRBD1, 6 bases. The CDR3 loop spans 17 amino acids. Germline V gene sequence: CDR1 LNHDA, CDR2 SQIVND (reference sequence). Trimming pared 2 bases from V and 4 bases from J, leaving 20 bases between. The CDR3 is CASSITPGGQFTYGYTF. CDR3 sequence (DNA): TGTGCCAGTAGTATAACCCCCGGAGGACAGTTTACCTATGGCTACACCTTC. Full variable domain (rest looked up from reference TRBV19 and TRBJ1-2): DGGITQSPKYLFRKEGQNVTLSCEQNLNHDAMYWYRQDPGQGLRLIYYSQIVNDFQKGDIAEGYSVSREKKESFPLTVTSAQKNPTAFYLCASSITPGGQFTYGYTFGSGTRLTVV.

The V gene is TRBV11-2, the J gene TRBJ2-7; TRBD2 aligns across 12 bases. The germline V gene has CDR1 SGHAT and CDR2 FQNNGV. The CDR3 is made up of 16 amino acids. The ends lost 4 bases at V and 3 bases at J; junction bases unmatched: 7. The CDR3: CASSSRLAGDRYEQYF. CDR3 DNA: TGTGCCAGCAGCTCAAGACTAGCGGGAGACCGCTACGAGCAGTACTTC.

V is TRBV11-2 and J is TRBJ2-5; D not certain. There are 13 residues in the CDR3. CDR1 SGHAT and CDR2 FQNNGV come from the germline V gene. V shed 5 bases and J shed 4 bases, with 11 bases lying between them. In DNA form, the CDR3 reads TGTGCCAGCAGCGGAACTGGTGGAGAGACCCAGTACTTC. Amino acid sequence: CASSGTGGETQYF.

This clone was counted ten times or more. The chain joins TRBV5-4 to TRBJ1-1; 8 nucleotides agree with TRBD1. V shed 5 bases, J shed 0 bases, and the junction held 3 bases outside the gene matches. CDR1 and CDR2 (germline): SGHNT, YYREEE (reference sequence). This CDR3 is 14 amino acids long. The CDR3 DNA sequence: TGTGCCAGCAGGAGGACAGGGATGAACACTGAAGCTTTCTTT. This encodes CASRRTGMNTEAFF.

This sequence joins TRBV7-9 and TRBJ1-2; TRBD1 is a possible D gene (6 bases). Germline V lookup: CDR1 SEHNR, CDR2 FQNEAQ (reference sequence). The V end was cut by 4 bases, the J end by 4 bases, with 19 bases between. CDR3 size: 16 residues. The CDR3 DNA follows: TGTGCCAGCAGCTCACCCGGACAGACTATCCCCTATGGCTACACCTTC. Protein product: CASSSPGQTIPYGYTF. The entire variable domain, with the rest obtained from reference TRBV7-9 and TRBJ1-2, is as follows: DTGVSQNPRHKITKRGQNVTFRCDPISEHNRLYWYRQTLGQGPEFLTYFQNEAQLEKSRLLSDRFSAERPKGSFSTLEIQRTEQGDSAMYLCASSSPGQTIPYGYTFGSGTRLTVV.